The 28 T cell receptor beta chains below all came from one sample that was sequenced in a study of tumor-infiltrating lymphocytes in primary liver carcinoma. For blood RNA, unsorted whole blood served as the source, and germline DNA was extracted too. A primer in the constant region served to generate TCR beta cDNA from around 500 ng of total RNA. Nested multiplex PCR, run for three rounds with slightly modified ARM-PCR, yielded TCR beta libraries. Amplification in the first two PCR rounds was performed using TRBV1-TRBV30 forward primers and a C-beta reverse primer for 10 cycles each. TCRdb processed the multiplex PCR reads anew with MiXCR; each CDR3 protein has one entry. The repertoire holds about 330,000 distinct CDR3 sequences, with roughly 61% as singletons. What was sequenced was peripheral blood. Source of these receptors: a man between 35 and 55 years old with primary liver carcinoma and hepatitis B virus infection.

A few counts support this clonotype. V usage is TRBV5-6 and J usage is TRBJ2-1; 8 positions agree with TRBD2. V shed 4 bases and J 8 bases; nucleotides not matched to a gene: 17. This CDR3 spans 17 amino acids. Germline V gene lookup returns CDR1 SGHDT and CDR2 YYEEEE. Here the CDR3 reads CASSPSFILAGMDEQFF. As DNA, the CDR3 is TGTGCCAGCAGCCCCTCTTTTATCTTAGCGGGAATGGATGAGCAGTTCTTC. Drawing the rest from reference TRBV5-6 and TRBJ2-1, the complete variable domain is DAGVTQSPTHLIKTRGQQVTLRCSPKSGHDTVSWYQQALGQGPQFIFQYYEEEERQRGNFPDRFSGHQFPNYSSELNVNALLLGDSALYLCASSPSFILAGMDEQFFGPGTRLTVL.

The chain uses TRBV12-3 or TRBV12-4 and TRBJ2-3; a weak D match, TRBD2 (6 bases). The V and J ends lost 11 bases and 4 bases respectively, with 19 bases between them. This CDR3 has 14 amino acids. The CDR3 loop reads CADGSNQGADTQYF. In DNA form, the CDR3 reads TGTGCCGACGGGAGTAATCAGGGCGCAGATACGCAGTATTTT.

In this sample, this clonotype turned up many times. The chain carries TRBV4-2 and TRBJ2-1, with 7 bases identical to TRBD2. Trimming at V came to 0 bases and at J to 2 bases, leaving 4 bases not matched to a gene. The CDR3 sequence is 16 residues long. The germline CDR1 and CDR2 sequences are LGHNA and YNFKEQ. The CDR3 region has the DNA TGTGCCAGCAGCCAAGAGGGCGGGAGTGCCTACAATGAGCAGTTCTTC. Protein sequence: CASSQEGGSAYNEQFF.

This clonotype was recorded many times. The genes are TRBV29-1 and TRBJ2-7; D unresolved. The V and J ends lost 4 bases and 0 bases respectively, with 10 bases between them. The germline CDR1 and CDR2 sequences are SQVTM and ANQGSEA. The CDR3 runs to 13 residues. The CDR3: CSVVSADSYEQYF. CDR3 nucleotides: TGCAGCGTTGTCTCGGCAGACTCCTACGAGCAGTACTTC.

Concerning this clonotype: Since a much larger clone is just one base distant, this may be a read error. This rearrangement joins TRBV29-1 to TRBJ2-7; 12 positions agree with TRBD2. Germline CDR1 and CDR2: SQVTM and ANQGSEA. The CDR3 loop spans 15 amino acids. CDR3 nucleotides: TGCAGCGTTGGTACTCTAGCGGGAGGGGGGTACGAGCATTACTTC. It translates to CSVGTLAGGGYEHYF.

This clonotype was seen at least ten times. V usage is TRBV4-3 and J usage is TRBJ2-1; the D gene is possibly TRBD2 (6 bases). The CDR3 spans 14 residues. Germline lookup yields CDR1 LGHNA and CDR2 YSLEER. The V end lost 1 base, the J end lost 6 bases, and 10 bases lay between the germline ends. The CDR3 DNA reads as TGCGCCAGCAGCCAAGTTGGGACTTTCAATGAGCAGTTCTTC. Translated: CASSQVGTFNEQFF.

About this clonotype: A much bigger clone sits one base away, suggesting this may be a read error. The chain employs TRBV12-3 or TRBV12-4 and TRBJ2-3, with D tentatively TRBD1 or TRBD2 (5 bases each). There are 15 residues in the CDR3. The CDR3 nucleotides are TGTGCCAGCAGTTTAACAGGAGAGGGTCCAGATACGCGGTATTTT. It yields the protein CASSLTGEGPDTRYF.

Remarks on this clonotype: Compared with germline, one end of the junction differs, possibly owing to a read error. The genes are TRBV11-2 and TRBJ2-7; the D is unclear. This CDR3 has 13 residues. In germline, CDR1 is SGHAT, CDR2 FQNNGV. The CDR3 DNA is TGTGCCCGCAGCTTAGAGACGGCCTACGAGCACTACTTC. Translating gives CARSLETAYEHYF.

As regards this clonotype: A much larger clone lies a single base off, so this may be a read error. This sequence joins TRBV12-3 or TRBV12-4 and TRBJ1-2; 10 bases match TRBD1. This CDR3 is built from 16 residues. DNA of the CDR3: TGTACCAGCAGTCTGGCAGAGGGACAGGGGCTCTATGGCTACACCTTC. It encodes CTSSLAEGQGLYGYTF.

This clonotype was observed once. The chain employs TRBV4-2 and TRBJ2-7; D unclear. With 0 bases removed from V and 4 bases from J, the gap between germline ends came to 10 bases. The germline gives CDR1 LGHNA, CDR2 YNFKEQ. This CDR3 spans 14 amino acids. The CDR3 DNA sequence: TGTGCCAGCAGCCAAGAAACCGGCCGGTACGAGCAGTACTTC. Translating it yields CASSQETGRYEQYF.

The chain joins TRBV7-9 to TRBJ2-7; D remains ambiguous. The CDR3 runs 16 residues. CDR1 and CDR2 from the germline V gene are SEHNR and FQNEAQ (reference sequence). The V end was cut by 5 bases, the J end by 2 bases, with 19 bases between. The CDR3 reads CASSPGGAIIPYEQYF. Here the CDR3 DNA reads TGTGCCAGCAGCCCCGGTGGCGCGATCATACCCTACGAGCAGTACTTC.

As to this clonotype: A clone one base away is much larger, so this may be a read error. The chain uses TRBV5-4 and TRBJ2-5; TRBD1 matches 7 bases. Germline lookup yields CDR1 SGHNT and CDR2 YYREEE (reference sequence). CDR3 length: 14 residues. The CDR3 region is CASSATGDQETRYF. CDR3 DNA: TGTGCCAGCAGCGCCACAGGGGATCAAGAGACCCGGTACTTC.

Turning to this clonotype: With a much larger clone just one base away, this may be a read error. The J gene is TRBJ2-5, the V gene TRBV10-2; possible D gene TRBD1, 7 bases. The CDR3 loop spans 13 amino acids. Per germline, CDR1 WSHSY and CDR2 SAAADI. CDR3 in amino acids: CASSEGGGETQNF. The CDR3 region has the DNA TGCGCCAGCAGTGAAGGGGGCGGGGAGACCCAGAACTTC.

This clonotype was found many times. A read error may explain this, as a much larger clone is one base away. The V and J genes are TRBV6-5 and TRBJ2-5; TRBD2 matches at 8 bases. Trimming removed 6 bases from V and 2 bases from J; junction bases left unmatched: 5. In germline, CDR1 is MNHEY, CDR2 SVGAGI. This CDR3 comprises 14 residues. The CDR3 reads CASSRPGGQETQYF. The CDR3 nucleotides read TGTGCCAGCAGCCGACCGGGGGGGCAAGAGACCCAGTACTTC.

Regarding this clonotype: Possible read error: a much larger clone is one base away. The chain uses TRBV6-6 and TRBJ2-7, with 7 bases matching TRBD2. The J segment lost 5 bases and the V segment lost 8 bases, leaving 6 bases of the junction unmatched. This CDR3 region has 12 residues. Germline lookup yields CDR1 MNHNY and CDR2 SVGAGI (reference sequence). Here the CDR3 DNA reads TGTGCCAGCTCCGGGAGGAAGGACGAGCAGTACTTC. It is translated as CASSGRKDEQYF.

There are many counts of this clonotype. The chain couples TRBV4-1 to TRBJ1-1; D may be TRBD1 (6 bases). The CDR3 totals 14 residues. Deletions cut 3 bases from V and 6 bases from J, with 14 bases between. Germline V gene sequence: CDR1 MGHRA, CDR2 YSYEKL. This CDR3 reads CASSQWRGASEAFF. Written as DNA, the CDR3 is TGCGCCAGCAGCCAGTGGCGGGGGGCATCTGAAGCTTTCTTT.

The chain carries TRBV28 and TRBJ1-2; D may be TRBD1 (6 bases). Trimming left V 3 bases short and J 5 bases short, with 19 bases between. Germline values: CDR1 MDHEN, CDR2 SYDVKM. The CDR3 consists of 16 residues. The CDR3 sequence: CASSLNRVDFGYGYTF. The CDR3 DNA reads as TGTGCCAGCAGTTTGAACAGGGTAGATTTTGGATATGGCTACACCTTC.

As to this clonotype: Here the CDR3 omits its conserved ending phenylalanine or tryptophan, so a read error is the likely source. The chain recombines TRBV10-2 with TRBJ2-2, with 8 bases lining up with TRBD2. Germline CDR1 WSHSY, CDR2 SAAADI. This CDR3 contains 14 residues. With V trimmed by 7 bases and J by 2 bases, 3 bases remained unmatched. The CDR3, as DNA: TGCGCCAGCACCACTAGCGGAAACACCGGGGAGCTGTTTTTG. Its translation: CASTTSGNTGELFL.

Points on this clonotype: One junction end disagrees with the germline gene, perhaps due to a read error. The J gene is TRBJ2-1, the V gene TRBV7-8; D not certain. Germline assignment: CDR1 SGHVS and CDR2 FQNEAQ. The CDR3 extends over 13 amino acids. DNA for the CDR3: TGTACCAGCAGCTTAAATTTATCTAATGAGCAGTTCTTC. As protein: CTSSLNLSNEQFF.

This clonotype appeared a single time. The V call is TRBV11-2, the J call TRBJ2-3, with 15 bases matching TRBD2. CDR3 length equals 18 residues. Germline-derived CDR1 and CDR2 are SGHAT and FQNNGV. J lost 2 bases, V lost 5 bases, and 8 bases had no gene match. As DNA, the CDR3 is TGTGCCAGCAGCCATGGACTAGCGGGAGGGTCTAACACAGATACGCAGTATTTT. Translated, it gives CASSHGLAGGSNTDTQYF.

In its sample, this clonotype was seen many times. The V call is TRBV4-3, the J call TRBJ2-7; unclear D gene. Germline V gene sequence: CDR1 LGHNA, CDR2 YSLEER. The CDR3 is made up of 13 amino acids. V shed 0 bases and J shed 5 bases, with 8 bases lying between them. CDR3 nucleotide sequence: TGCGCCAGCAGCCAAGATGGGCTTAACGAGCAGTACTTC. It specifies CASSQDGLNEQYF.

Notes on this clonotype: The junction and the germline gene differ at one end; a read error may be behind it. The chain has TRBV11-2 and TRBJ2-5; 8 bases line up with TRBD2. The CDR3 contains 14 residues. Germline assignment: CDR1 SGHAT and CDR2 FQNNGV. In DNA, the CDR3 is TGTGCCAGCAGCTTAGTGACGGGGGGGGAGACCCAGCACTTC. Translation: CASSLVTGGETQHF. Based on the CDR3 plus reference TRBV11-2 and TRBJ2-5, the full variable domain is EAGVAQSPRYKIIEKRQSVAFWCNPISGHATLYWYQQILGQGPKLLIQFQNNGVVDDSQLPKDRFSAERLKGVDSTLKIQPAKLEDSAVYLCASSLVTGGETQHFGPGTRLLVL.

The sample holds many counts of this clonotype. The gene calls are TRBV10-3 and TRBJ1-6, with no clear D. Germline V gene lookup returns CDR1 ENHRY and CDR2 SYGVKD. CDR3 length: 14 residues. V lost 3 bases to trimming and J lost 8 bases, with 11 bases between them. CDR3 sequence: CAISDNLRDSPLHF. CDR3 bases: TGTGCCATCAGTGACAATCTTAGGGATTCACCCCTCCACTTT.

Of note for this clonotype: It may be a read error: a sequence one base away is much more abundant. The genes are TRBV6-6 and TRBJ2-4; D gene ambiguous. CDR1 and CDR2 (germline): MNHNY, SVGAGI (reference sequence). V was cut by 2 bases and J by 0 bases, with 11 bases left in between. The length of the CDR3 is 16 residues. The CDR3 sequence: CASSYLRWLAKNIQYF. DNA for the CDR3: TGTGCCAGCAGTTACCTCAGGTGGCTAGCCAAAAACATTCAGTACTTC.

The chain links TRBV11-2 to TRBJ2-3; 7 nucleotides align to TRBD2. The CDR3 has 18 amino acids. Germline CDR1 and CDR2: SGHAT and FQNNGV. The J segment lost 2 bases and the V segment lost 2 bases, leaving 13 bases of the junction unmatched. The CDR3 DNA reads TGTGCCAGCAGCTTAACCCTACTAGCGTGCGATCTCACAGATACGCAGTATTTT. It specifies CASSLTLLACDLTDTQYF.

With respect to this clonotype: This may arise from a read error, as a much more abundant clone is one base away. The J gene is TRBJ2-4, the V gene TRBV11-3; 10 nucleotides align to TRBD2. The CDR3 spans 14 residues. Germline-derived CDR1 and CDR2 are SGHNT and YENEEA. DNA of the CDR3: TGTGCCAGCAGCTCAGGTAGCGGGAGGAACACTCAGTACTTC. Translation: CASSSGSGRNTQYF.

The DNA for the CDR3 is TGTGCCTGGGAGGGGGTGACGAACACTGAAGCTTTCTTT. Translation gives CAWEGVTNTEAFF. This chain uses TRBV30 with TRBJ1-1, with D possibly matching TRBD1 (6 bases). Germline assignment: CDR1 GTSNPN and CDR2 SVGIG (reference sequence). V dropped 5 bases and J dropped 1 base, with 11 bases sitting between them. The length of the CDR3 is 13 residues. The whole variable domain, filled in from reference TRBV30 and TRBJ1-1, reads SQTIHQWPATLVQPVGSPLSLECTVEGTSNPNLYWYRQAAGRGLQLLFYSVGIGQISSEVPQNLSASRPQDRQFILSSKKLLLSDSGFYLCAWEGVTNTEAFFGQGTRLTVV.

On this clonotype itself: At one boundary the junction diverges from the germline segment, which might be a read error. The J gene is TRBJ2-7, the V gene TRBV6-2 or TRBV6-3; TRBD2 aligns across 12 bases. The CDR3 totals 18 residues. Germline V lookup: CDR1 MNHEY, CDR2 SVGEGT. CDR3 sequence: CASSHSASGRANAYEQYF. Written as DNA, the CDR3 is TGTGCCAGCAGTCACTCCGCTAGCGGGAGGGCCAACGCCTACGAGCAGTACTTC.